The T cell receptor (beta chain) under discussion was sequenced for a study of cytomegalovirus exposure and HLA in healthy donors. Points from the study as a whole: A later analysis found most CMV-associated TCR beta chains apparently HLA-restricted.

This PCR relied on a set of 60 Vbeta primers and 13 Jbeta primers. The method was immunoSEQ multiplex PCR; TCRdb's version includes in-frame clones alone and lacks a portion of them. The data show about 130,000 clones, and the top ten clones hold less than 3%. Germline V lookup: CDR1 SGHNT, CDR2 YENEEA. The CDR3 consists of 13 residues. The V and J ends lost 1 base and 3 bases respectively, with 6 bases between them. On this clone itself: Its antigen remains unidentified.

While unrecorded immune exposures were likely, the donors were nominally healthy when sampled. The V and J genes are TRBV11-3 and TRBJ1-1; a weak D match, TRBD1 (5 bases). Sequencing was carried out using PBMCs. The source of this sequence is a man aged 30-40 years in good health and CMV-seronegative. CDR3 nucleotides: TGTGCCAGCAGCTTAGTAGGGGACACTGAAGCTTTCTTT. It translates to CASSLVGDTEAFF.